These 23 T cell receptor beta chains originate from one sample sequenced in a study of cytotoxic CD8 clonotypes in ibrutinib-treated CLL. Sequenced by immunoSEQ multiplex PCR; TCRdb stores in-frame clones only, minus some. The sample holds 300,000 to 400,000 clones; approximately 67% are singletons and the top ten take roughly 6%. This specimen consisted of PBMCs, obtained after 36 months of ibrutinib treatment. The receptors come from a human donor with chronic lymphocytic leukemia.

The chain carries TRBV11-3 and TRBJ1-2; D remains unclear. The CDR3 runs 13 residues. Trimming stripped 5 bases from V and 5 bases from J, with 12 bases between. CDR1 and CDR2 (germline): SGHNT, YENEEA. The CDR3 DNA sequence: TGTGCCAGCAGCGAGGCGGGAGGATATGGCTACACCTTC. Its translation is CASSEAGGYGYTF.

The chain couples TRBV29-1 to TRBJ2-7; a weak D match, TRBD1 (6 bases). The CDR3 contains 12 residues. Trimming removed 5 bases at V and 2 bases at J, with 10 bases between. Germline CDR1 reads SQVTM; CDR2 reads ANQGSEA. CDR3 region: CSVTTGTYEQYF. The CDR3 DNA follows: TGCAGCGTTACTACAGGGACCTACGAGCAGTACTTC.

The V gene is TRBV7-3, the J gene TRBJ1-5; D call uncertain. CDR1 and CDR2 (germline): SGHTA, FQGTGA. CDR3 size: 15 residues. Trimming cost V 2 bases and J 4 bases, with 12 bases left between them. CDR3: CASSLSAAANQPQHF. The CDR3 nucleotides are TGTGCCAGCAGCTTATCGGCAGCGGCTAATCAGCCCCAGCATTTT.

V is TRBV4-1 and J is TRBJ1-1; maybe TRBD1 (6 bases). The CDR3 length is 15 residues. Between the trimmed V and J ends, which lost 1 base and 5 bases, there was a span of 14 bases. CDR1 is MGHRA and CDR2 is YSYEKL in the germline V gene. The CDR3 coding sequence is TGCGCCAGCAGCCAAGTTAGAGGGGGAGGGACTGAAGCTTTCTTT. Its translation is CASSQVRGGGTEAFF.

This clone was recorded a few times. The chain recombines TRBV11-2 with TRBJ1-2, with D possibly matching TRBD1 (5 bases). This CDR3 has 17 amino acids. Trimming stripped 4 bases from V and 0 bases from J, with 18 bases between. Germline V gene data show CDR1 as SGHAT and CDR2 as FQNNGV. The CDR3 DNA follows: TGTGCCAGCAGCTACGTGGCAGGGTTTGAAGCTAACTATGGCTACACCTTC. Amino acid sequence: CASSYVAGFEANYGYTF.

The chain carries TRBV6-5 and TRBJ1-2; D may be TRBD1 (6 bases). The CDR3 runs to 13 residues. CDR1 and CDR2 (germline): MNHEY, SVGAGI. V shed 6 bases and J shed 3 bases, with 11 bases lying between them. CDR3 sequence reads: CASRTGHYYGYTF. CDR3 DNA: TGTGCCAGCAGAACGGGACACTACTATGGCTACACCTTC.

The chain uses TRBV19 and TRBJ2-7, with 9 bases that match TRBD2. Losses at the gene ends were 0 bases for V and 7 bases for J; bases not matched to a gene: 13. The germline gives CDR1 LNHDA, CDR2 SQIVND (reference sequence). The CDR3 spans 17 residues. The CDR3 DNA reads TGTGCCAGTAGTATAGATCTAGGAGCGGGAGGCCCGGGGGAGCAGTACTTC. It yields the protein CASSIDLGAGGPGEQYF.

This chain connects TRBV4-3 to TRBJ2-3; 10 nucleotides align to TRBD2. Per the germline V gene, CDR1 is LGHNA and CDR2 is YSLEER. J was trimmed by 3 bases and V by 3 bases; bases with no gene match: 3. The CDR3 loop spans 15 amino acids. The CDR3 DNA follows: TGCGCCAGCAGCCATACTAGCGGGACAACAGATACGCAGTATTTT. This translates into CASSHTSGTTDTQYF.

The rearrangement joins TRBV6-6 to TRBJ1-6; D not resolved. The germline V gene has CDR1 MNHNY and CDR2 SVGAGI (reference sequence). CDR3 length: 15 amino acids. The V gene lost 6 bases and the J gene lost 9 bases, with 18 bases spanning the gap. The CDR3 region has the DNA TGTGCCAGCAGCCCCCGGACGGTAGTAAGTTCACCCCTCCACTTT. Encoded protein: CASSPRTVVSSPLHF.

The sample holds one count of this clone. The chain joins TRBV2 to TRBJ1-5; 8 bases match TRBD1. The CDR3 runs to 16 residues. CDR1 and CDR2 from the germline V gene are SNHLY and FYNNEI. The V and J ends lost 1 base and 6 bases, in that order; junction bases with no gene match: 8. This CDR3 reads CASSEGDRGLGQPQHF. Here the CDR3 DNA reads TGTGCCAGCAGTGAAGGAGACAGGGGCTTGGGTCAGCCCCAGCATTTT.

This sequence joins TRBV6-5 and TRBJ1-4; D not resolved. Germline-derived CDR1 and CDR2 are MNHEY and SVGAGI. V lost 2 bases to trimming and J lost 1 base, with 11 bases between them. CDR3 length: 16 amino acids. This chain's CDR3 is CASSYGKRGTNEKLFF. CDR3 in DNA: TGTGCCAGCAGTTACGGTAAGCGTGGAACTAATGAAAAACTGTTTTTT.

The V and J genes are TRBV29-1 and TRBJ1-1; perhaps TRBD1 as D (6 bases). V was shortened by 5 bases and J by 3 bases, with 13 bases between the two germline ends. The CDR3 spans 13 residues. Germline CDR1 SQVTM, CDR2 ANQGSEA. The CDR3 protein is CSVRSRGYTEAFF. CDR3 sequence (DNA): TGCAGCGTTCGAAGCAGGGGTTACACTGAAGCTTTCTTT.

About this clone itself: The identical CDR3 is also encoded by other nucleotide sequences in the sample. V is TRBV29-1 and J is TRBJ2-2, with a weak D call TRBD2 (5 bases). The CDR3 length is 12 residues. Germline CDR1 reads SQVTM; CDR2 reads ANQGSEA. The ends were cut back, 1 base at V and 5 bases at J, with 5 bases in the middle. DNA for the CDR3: TGCAGCGTTGAAGGCGGGACCGGGGAGCTGTTTTTT. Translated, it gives CSVEGGTGELFF.

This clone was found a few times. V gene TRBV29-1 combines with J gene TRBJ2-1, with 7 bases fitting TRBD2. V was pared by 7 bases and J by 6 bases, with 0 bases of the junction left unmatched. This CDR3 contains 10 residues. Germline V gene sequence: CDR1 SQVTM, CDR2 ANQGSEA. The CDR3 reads CSAGGNEQFF. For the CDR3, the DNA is TGCAGCGCGGGGGGCAATGAGCAGTTCTTC.

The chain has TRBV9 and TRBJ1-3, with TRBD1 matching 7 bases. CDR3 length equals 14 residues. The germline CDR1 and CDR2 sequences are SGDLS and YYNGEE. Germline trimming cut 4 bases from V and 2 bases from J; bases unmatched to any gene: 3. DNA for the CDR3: TGTGCCAGCAGCCCGGGACAGACTGGAAACACCATATATTTT. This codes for CASSPGQTGNTIYF. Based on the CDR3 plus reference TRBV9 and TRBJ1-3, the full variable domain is DSGVTQTPKHLITATGQRVTLRCSPRSGDLSVYWYQQSLDQGLQFLIQYYNGEERAKGNILERFSAQQFPDLHSELNLSSLELGDSALYFCASSPGQTGNTIYFGEGSWLTVV.

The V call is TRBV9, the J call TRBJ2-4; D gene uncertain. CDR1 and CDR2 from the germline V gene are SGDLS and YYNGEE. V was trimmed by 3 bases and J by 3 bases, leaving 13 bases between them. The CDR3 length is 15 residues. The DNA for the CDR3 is TGTGCCAGCAGCGCCCAACCTTGGGGCAAAAACATTCAGTACTTC. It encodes CASSAQPWGKNIQYF.

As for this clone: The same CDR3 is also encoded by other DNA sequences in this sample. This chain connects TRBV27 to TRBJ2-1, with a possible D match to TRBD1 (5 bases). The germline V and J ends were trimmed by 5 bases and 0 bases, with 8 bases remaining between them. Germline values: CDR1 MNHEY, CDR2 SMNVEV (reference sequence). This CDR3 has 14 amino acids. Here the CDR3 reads CASSSRGSYNEQFF. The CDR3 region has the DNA TGTGCCAGCAGTAGTAGGGGCTCCTACAATGAGCAGTTCTTC.

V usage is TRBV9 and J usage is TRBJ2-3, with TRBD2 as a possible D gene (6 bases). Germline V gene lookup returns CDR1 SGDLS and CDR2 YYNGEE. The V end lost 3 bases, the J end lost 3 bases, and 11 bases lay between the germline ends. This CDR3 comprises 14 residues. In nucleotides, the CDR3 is TGTGCCAGCAGCGCGGGGGTTAGGACAGATACGCAGTATTTT. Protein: CASSAGVRTDTQYF.

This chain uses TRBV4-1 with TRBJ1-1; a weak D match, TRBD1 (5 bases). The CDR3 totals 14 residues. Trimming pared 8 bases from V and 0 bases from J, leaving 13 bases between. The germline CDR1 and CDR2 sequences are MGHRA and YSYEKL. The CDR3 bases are TGCGCCAGCCGAGGGGCAGGGATGAACACTGAAGCTTTCTTT. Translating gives CASRGAGMNTEAFF.

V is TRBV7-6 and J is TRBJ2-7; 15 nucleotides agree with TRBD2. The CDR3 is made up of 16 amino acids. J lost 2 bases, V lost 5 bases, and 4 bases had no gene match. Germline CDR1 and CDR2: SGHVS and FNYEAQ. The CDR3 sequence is CASSLGTSGGTYEQYF. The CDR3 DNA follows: TGTGCCAGCAGCCTTGGGACTAGCGGGGGGACCTACGAGCAGTACTTC.

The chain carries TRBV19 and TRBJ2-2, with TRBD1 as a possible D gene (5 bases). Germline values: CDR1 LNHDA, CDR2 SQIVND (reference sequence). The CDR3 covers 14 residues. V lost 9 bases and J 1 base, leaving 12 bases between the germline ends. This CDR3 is CASNRGQNTGELFF. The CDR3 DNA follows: TGTGCCAGCAACCGAGGACAGAACACCGGGGAGCTGTTTTTT.

CDR3 sequence: CASSIAPGQGWTGANVLTF. The CDR3, as DNA: TGTGCCAGTAGTATAGCCCCAGGGCAGGGCTGGACTGGGGCCAACGTCCTGACTTTC. The chain couples TRBV19 to TRBJ2-6; weak D call: TRBD1 (5 bases). This CDR3 has 19 residues. Trimming left V 1 base short and J 2 bases short, with 18 bases between. CDR1 and CDR2 (germline): LNHDA, SQIVND (reference sequence).

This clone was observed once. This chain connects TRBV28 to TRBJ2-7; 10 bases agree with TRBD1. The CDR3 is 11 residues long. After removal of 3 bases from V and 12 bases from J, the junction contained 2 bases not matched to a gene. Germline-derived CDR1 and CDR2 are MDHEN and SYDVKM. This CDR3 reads CASSLDRGMYF. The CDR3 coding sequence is TGTGCCAGCAGTTTGGACAGGGGGATGTACTTC.